This TCR beta chain was captured in a study of blood T cell repertoires in COVID-19. Background on the study: The origin of the acute and convalescent COVID-19 samples was the United States, Italy and Spain. Sample material is recorded as cDNA or gDNA derived from T cells, B-cell-depleted T cells, or PBMCs.

The repertoire was sequenced with immunoSEQ multiplex PCR; TCRdb's copy has only in-frame clones and lacks some. Of around 180,000 clones listed, around 85% are singletons. This clone was seen once. The sequenced sample consisted of peripheral blood. The receptor was derived from a man aged 55-75 years with acute or convalescent COVID-19.

The CDR3 DNA reads TGTGCCAGCAACAAACGGGGGGAGTCCCCCTACGAGCAGTACTTC. This sequence encodes CASNKRGESPYEQYF. V is TRBV9 and J is TRBJ2-7; the match to TRBD2 covers 7 bases. V lost 6 bases, J lost 2 bases, and 11 bases stayed unmatched. CDR1 is SGDLS and CDR2 is YYNGEE in the germline V gene. The length of the CDR3 is 15 residues. The whole variable domain, remainder taken from reference TRBV9 and TRBJ2-7, is DSGVTQTPKHLITATGQRVTLRCSPRSGDLSVYWYQQSLDQGLQFLIQYYNGEERAKGNILERFSAQQFPDLHSELNLSSLELGDSALYFCASNKRGESPYEQYFGPGTRLTVT.